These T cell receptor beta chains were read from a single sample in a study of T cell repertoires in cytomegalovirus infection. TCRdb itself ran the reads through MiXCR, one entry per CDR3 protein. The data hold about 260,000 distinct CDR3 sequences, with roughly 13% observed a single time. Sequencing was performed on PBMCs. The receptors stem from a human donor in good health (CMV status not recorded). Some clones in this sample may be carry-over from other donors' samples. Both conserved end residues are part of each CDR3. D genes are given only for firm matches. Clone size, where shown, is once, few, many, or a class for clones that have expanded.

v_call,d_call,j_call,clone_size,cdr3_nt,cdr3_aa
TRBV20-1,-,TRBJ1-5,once,TGCAGTGCTAGCCGGACGCAAGTTAATCAGCCCCAGCATTTT,CSASRTQVNQPQHF
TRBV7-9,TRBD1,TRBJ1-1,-,TGTGCCAGCAGTCGGACAGGGATCGGGAACACTGAAGCTTTCTTT,CASSRTGIGNTEAFF
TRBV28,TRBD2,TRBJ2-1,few,TGTGCCAGCAGTTTAGCTCTTGTACTAGCGGCTTACAATGAGCAGTTCTTC,CASSLALVLAAYNEQFF
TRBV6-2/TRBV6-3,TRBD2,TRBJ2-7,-,TGTGCCAGCAGATCCGAGGGGGGACTAGCATTTTCCTACGAGCAGTACTTC,CASRSEGGLAFSYEQYF
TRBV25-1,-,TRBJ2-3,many,TGTGCCGTCGGTCGCCCAGATACGCAGTATTTT,CAVGRPDTQYF
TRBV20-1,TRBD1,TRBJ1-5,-,TGCAGTGCTAGACGGGACAGTAGCAATCAGCCCCAGCATTTT,CSARRDSSNQPQHF
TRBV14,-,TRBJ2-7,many,TGTGCCAGCAGCCAAGGTCTCCAGGGTTACGAGCAGTACTTC,CASSQGLQGYEQYF
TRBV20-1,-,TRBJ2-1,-,TGCAGTGCTAGAGATCACACGGCGAGCTCCTACAATGAGCAGTTCTTC,CSARDHTASSYNEQFF
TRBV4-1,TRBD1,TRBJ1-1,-,TGCGCCAGCAGCCAAGTCCGGGGACAGGGACTGAACACTGAAGCTTTCTTT,CASSQVRGQGLNTEAFF
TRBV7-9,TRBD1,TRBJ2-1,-,TGTGCCAGCAGCCTCGGACAGGGGGCGCAGGATGAGCAGTTCTTC,CASSLGQGAQDEQFF
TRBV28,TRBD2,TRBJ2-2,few,TGTGCCAGCACCTTAGCGGGGTATAACACCGGGGAGCTGTTTTTT,CASTLAGYNTGELFF
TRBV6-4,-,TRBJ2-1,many,TGTGCCAGCGCTTTCGAACCGGGAGAATACAATGAGCAGTTCTTC,CASAFEPGEYNEQFF
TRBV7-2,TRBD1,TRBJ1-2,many,TGTGCCAGCAGTGGCGCAGGGGGCAAGTATGGCTACACCTTC,CASSGAGGKYGYTF
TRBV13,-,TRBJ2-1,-,TGTGCCAGCAGCCACTACAGGGACTACAATGAGCAGTTCTTC,CASSHYRDYNEQFF
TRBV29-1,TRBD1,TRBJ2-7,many,TGCAGCGTTGCTCGGACAGGGAGCTCCTACGAGCAGTACTTC,CSVARTGSSYEQYF
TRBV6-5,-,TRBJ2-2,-,TGTGCCAGCAGTCCCGGACGGGGACAAAACACCGGGGAGCTGTTTTTT,CASSPGRGQNTGELFF
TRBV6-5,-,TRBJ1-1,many,TGTGCCAGCCGCAGCGGGGCCTACCTTGAAGCTTTCTTT,CASRSGAYLEAFF